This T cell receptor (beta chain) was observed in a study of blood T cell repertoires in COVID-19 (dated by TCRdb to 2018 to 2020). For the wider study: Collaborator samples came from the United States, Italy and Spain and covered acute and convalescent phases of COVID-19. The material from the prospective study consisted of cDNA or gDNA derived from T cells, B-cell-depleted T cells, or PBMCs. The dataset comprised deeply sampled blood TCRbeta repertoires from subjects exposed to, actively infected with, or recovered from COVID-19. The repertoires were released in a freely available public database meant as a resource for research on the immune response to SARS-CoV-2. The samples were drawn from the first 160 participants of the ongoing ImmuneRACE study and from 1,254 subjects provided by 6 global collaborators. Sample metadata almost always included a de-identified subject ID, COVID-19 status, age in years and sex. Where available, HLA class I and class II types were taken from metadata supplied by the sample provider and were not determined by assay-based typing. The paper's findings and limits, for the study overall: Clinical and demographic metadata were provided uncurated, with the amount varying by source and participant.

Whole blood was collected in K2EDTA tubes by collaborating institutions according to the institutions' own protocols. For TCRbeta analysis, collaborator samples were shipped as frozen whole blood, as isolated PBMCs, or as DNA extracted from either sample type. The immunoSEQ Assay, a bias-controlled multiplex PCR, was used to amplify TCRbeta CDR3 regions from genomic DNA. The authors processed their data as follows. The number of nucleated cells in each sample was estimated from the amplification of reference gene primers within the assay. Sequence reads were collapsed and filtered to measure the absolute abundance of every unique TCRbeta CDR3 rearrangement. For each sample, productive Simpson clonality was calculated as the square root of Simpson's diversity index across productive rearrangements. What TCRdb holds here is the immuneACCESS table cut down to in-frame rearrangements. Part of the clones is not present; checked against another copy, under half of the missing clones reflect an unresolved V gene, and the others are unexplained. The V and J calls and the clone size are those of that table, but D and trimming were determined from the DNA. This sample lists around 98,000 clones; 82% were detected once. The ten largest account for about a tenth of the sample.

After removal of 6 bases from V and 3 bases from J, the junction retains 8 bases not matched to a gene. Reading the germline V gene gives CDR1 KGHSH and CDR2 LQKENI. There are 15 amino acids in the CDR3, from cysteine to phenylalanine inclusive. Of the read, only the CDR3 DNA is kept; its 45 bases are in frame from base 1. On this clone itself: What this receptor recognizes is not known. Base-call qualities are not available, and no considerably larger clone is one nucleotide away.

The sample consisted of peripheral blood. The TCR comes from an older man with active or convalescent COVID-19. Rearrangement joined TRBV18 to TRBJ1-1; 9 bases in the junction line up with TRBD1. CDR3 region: CASSPKQGAYTEAFF. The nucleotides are TGTGCCAGCTCCCCAAAACAGGGGGCCTACACTGAAGCTTTCTTT.